These T cell receptor beta chains were read from a single sample in a study of human T cells and chemical hapten exposure. Each CDR3 protein gets one entry after TCRdb re-called the reads with MiXCR. The sample contains around 120,000 distinct CDR3 sequences, about 8.9% of which appear only once. Input material: whole blood. These receptors all come from a human donor in good health. Some clones in this sample may be carry-over from other donors' samples. Both conserved end residues are part of each CDR3. The D gene is left open where the match is weak. Rows give clone size only sometimes, using once, few, many, or a class for an expanded clone.

D gene	V gene	J gene	clone size	CDR3 protein	CDR3 DNA
NA	TRBV5-1	TRBJ2-7	few	CASSESGVVYEQYF	TGCGCCAGCAGCGAGTCGGGAGTGGTCTACGAGCAGTACTTC
NA	TRBV19	TRBJ1-5	many	CASSIDRINQPQHF	TGTGCCAGTAGTATCGACAGGATCAATCAGCCCCAGCATTTT
NA	TRBV4-3	TRBJ2-1	NA	CASGLAGGAYNEQFF	TGCGCCAGCGGACTGGCTGGGGGCGCCTACAATGAGCAGTTCTTC
TRBD2	TRBV20-1	TRBJ2-3	few	CSARKLAGGHTDTQYF	TGCAGTGCTAGAAAGCTAGCGGGGGGGCATACAGATACGCAGTATTTT
TRBD2	TRBV7-8	TRBJ2-3	NA	CASSLVRAGGSTDTQYF	TGTGCCAGCAGCTTAGTGCGAGCGGGGGGTAGTACAGATACGCAGTATTTT
NA	TRBV3-1	TRBJ2-3	many	CASSQARGYTDTQYF	TGTGCCAGCAGCCAAGCTCGCGGATACACAGATACGCAGTATTTT
NA	TRBV27	TRBJ1-2	many	CASSFRDGTNYGYTF	TGTGCCAGCAGTTTCCGGGACGGAACTAACTATGGCTACACCTTC
TRBD2	TRBV7-6	TRBJ2-2	NA	CASSRPTSGRRGNTGELFF	TGTGCCAGCAGCCGACCGACTAGCGGGAGGAGGGGGAACACCGGGGAGCTGTTTTTT
NA	TRBV27	TRBJ2-2	few	CASSLLLTGTTNTGELFF	TGTGCCAGCAGCCTCCTTCTTACTGGGACCACGAACACCGGGGAGCTGTTTTTT
TRBD2	TRBV7-9	TRBJ2-1	few	CASSPPTSGIYNEQFF	TGTGCCAGCAGCCCTCCGACTAGCGGGATATACAATGAGCAGTTCTTC
TRBD2	TRBV20-1	TRBJ2-1	NA	CTARDPQRGWNEQFF	TGCACTGCTAGAGATCCCCAGCGGGGGTGGAATGAGCAGTTCTTC
NA	TRBV15	TRBJ2-3	NA	CATSRARGPDTQYF	TGTGCCACCAGCAGAGCTCGGGGCCCAGATACGCAGTATTTT
NA	TRBV28	TRBJ1-1	many	CASDSPRAEAFF	TGTGCCAGCGATAGCCCGCGGGCTGAAGCTTTCTTT
TRBD1	TRBV4-3	TRBJ2-5	NA	CASPTGEETQYF	TGCGCCAGTCCGACAGGGGAAGAGACCCAGTACTTC
NA	TRBV20-1	TRBJ2-7	many	CSASGGRGYEQYF	TGCAGTGCCAGTGGGGGGAGAGGATACGAGCAGTACTTC